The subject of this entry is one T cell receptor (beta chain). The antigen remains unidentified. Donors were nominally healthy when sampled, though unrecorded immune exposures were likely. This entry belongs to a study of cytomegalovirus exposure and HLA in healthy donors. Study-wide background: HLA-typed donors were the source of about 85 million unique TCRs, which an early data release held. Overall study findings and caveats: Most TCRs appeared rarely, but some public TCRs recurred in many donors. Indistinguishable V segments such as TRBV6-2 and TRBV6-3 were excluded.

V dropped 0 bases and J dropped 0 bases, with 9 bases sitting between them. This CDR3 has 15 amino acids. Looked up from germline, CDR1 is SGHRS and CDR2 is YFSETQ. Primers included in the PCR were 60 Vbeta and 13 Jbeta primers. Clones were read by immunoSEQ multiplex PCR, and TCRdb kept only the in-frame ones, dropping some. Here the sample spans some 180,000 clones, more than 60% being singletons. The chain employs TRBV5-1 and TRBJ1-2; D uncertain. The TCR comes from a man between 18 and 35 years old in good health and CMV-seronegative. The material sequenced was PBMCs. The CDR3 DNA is TGCGCCAGCAGCTTGGCCGGGGTGTCTAACTATGGCTACACCTTC. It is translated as CASSLAGVSNYGYTF.